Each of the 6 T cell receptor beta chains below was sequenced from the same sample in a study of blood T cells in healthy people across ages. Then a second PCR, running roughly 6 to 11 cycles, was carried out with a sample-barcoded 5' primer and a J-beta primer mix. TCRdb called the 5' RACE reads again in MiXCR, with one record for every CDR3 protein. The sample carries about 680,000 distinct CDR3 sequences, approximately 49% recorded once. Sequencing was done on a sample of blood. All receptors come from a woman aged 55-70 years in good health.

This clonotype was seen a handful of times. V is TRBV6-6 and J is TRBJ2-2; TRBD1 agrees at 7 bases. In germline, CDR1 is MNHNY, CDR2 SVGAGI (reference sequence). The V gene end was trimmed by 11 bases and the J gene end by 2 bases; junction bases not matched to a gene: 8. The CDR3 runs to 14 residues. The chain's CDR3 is CAVQGGFNTGELFF. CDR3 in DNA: TGTGCCGTCCAAGGGGGCTTTAACACCGGGGAGCTGTTTTTT.

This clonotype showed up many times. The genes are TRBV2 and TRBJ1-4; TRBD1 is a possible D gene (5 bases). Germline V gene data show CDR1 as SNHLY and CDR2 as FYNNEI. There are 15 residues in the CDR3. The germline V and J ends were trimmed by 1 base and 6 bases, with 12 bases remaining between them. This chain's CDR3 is CASSEGVTAYEKLFF. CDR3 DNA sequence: TGTGCCAGCAGTGAAGGGGTGACAGCCTATGAAAAACTGTTTTTT.

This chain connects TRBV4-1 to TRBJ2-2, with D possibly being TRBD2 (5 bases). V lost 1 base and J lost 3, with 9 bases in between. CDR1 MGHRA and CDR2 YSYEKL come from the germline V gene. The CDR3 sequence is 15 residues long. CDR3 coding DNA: TGCGCCAGCAGCCAAGGAGGGCCTGACACCGGGGAGCTGTTTTTT. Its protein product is CASSQGGPDTGELFF.

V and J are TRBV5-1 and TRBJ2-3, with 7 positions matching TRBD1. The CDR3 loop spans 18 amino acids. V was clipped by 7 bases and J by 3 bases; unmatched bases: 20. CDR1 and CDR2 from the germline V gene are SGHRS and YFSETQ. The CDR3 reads CASCQLRSGGIVTDTQYF. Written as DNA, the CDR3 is TGCGCCAGCTGCCAGCTTCGATCAGGGGGAATAGTAACAGATACGCAGTATTTT.

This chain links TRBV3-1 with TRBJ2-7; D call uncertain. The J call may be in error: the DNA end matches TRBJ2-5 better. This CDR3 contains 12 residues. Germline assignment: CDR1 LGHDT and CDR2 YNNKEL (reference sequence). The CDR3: CASSGLQETQYF. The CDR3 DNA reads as TGTGCCAGCAGCGGCTTGCAGGAGACCCAGTACTTC.

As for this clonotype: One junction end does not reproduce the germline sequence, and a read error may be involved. As DNA, the CDR3 is TGCGCCGGCAGCCAGTGGGACCTACAGGGGGCGATTGAAGAGACCCAGTACTTC. Its translation is CAGSQWDLQGAIEETQYF. The chain recombines TRBV4-3 with TRBJ2-5, with 9 bases fitting TRBD1. This CDR3 region has 18 residues. Germline CDR1 reads LGHNA; CDR2 reads YSLEER.